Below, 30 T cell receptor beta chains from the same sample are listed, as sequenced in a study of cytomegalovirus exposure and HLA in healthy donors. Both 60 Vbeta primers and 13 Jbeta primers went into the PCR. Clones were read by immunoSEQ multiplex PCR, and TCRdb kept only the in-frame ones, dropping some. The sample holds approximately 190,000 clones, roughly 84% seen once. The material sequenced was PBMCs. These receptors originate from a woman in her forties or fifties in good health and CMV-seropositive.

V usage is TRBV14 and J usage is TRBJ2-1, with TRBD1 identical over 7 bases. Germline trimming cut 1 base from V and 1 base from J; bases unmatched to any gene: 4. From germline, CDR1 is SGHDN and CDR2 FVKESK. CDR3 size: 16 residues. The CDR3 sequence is CASSQVGDRSYNEQFF. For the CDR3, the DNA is TGTGCCAGCAGCCAAGTGGGGGACAGATCCTACAATGAGCAGTTCTTC.

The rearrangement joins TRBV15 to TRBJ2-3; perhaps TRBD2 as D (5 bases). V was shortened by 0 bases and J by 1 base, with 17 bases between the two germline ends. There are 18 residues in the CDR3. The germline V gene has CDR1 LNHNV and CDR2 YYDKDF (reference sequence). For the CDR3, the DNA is TGTGCCACCAGCAGAGATCTGTTTATAGCGTCTGGCACAGATACGCAGTATTTT. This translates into CATSRDLFIASGTDTQYF. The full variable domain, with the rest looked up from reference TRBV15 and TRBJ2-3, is DAMVIQNPRYQVTQFGKPVTLSCSQTLNHNVMYWYQQKSSQAPKLLFHYYDKDFNNEADTPDNFQSRRPNTSFCFLDIRSPGLGDTAMYLCATSRDLFIASGTDTQYFGPGTRLTVL.

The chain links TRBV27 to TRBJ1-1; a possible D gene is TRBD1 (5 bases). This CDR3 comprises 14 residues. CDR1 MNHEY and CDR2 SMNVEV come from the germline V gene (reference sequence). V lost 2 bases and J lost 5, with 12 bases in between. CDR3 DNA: TGTGCCAGCAGTTTAGGGGCCTCAAGGACTGAAGCTTTCTTT. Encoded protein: CASSLGASRTEAFF.

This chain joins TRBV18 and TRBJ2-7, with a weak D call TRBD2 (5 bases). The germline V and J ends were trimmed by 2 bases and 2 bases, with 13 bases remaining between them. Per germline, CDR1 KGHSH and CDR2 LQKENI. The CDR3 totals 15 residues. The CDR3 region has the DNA TGTGCCAGCTCACCAAGCGCGGGTCAGCCCTACGAGCAGTACTTC. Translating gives CASSPSAGQPYEQYF.

CDR3 DNA: TGTGCCAGCAGTTACGGGTCGCAGGGTTCCAAAAACATTCAGTACTTC. Translating gives CASSYGSQGSKNIQYF. V is TRBV6-6 and J is TRBJ2-4, with D perhaps matching TRBD1 (5 bases). Looked up from germline, CDR1 is MNHNY and CDR2 is SVGAGI (reference sequence). V dropped 2 bases and J dropped 2 bases, with 13 bases sitting between them. This CDR3 has 16 amino acids.

The CDR3 is CASSPTGGLNQPQHF. The CDR3 DNA reads as TGTGCCAGCAGCCCGACAGGGGGTCTCAATCAGCCCCAGCATTTT. The chain joins TRBV11-2 to TRBJ1-5; TRBD1 aligns across 9 bases. This CDR3 has 15 residues. After removal of 5 bases from V and 3 bases from J, the junction contained 5 bases not matched to a gene. The germline gives CDR1 SGHAT, CDR2 FQNNGV.

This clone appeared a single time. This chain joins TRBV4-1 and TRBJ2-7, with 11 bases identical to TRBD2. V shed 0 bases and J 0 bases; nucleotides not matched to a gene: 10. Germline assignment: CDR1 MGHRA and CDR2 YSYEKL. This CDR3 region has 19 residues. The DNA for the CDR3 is TGCGCCAGCAGCCAAGATGGAGGGGGGACTAGCGGTTTCTCCTACGAGCAGTACTTC. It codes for CASSQDGGGTSGFSYEQYF.

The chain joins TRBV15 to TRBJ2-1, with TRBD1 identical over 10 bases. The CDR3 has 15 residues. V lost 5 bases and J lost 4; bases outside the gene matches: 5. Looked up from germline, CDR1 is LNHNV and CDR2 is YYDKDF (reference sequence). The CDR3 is CATSGRDRGYNEQFF. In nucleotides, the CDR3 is TGTGCCACCAGCGGCCGGGACAGGGGATACAATGAGCAGTTCTTC.

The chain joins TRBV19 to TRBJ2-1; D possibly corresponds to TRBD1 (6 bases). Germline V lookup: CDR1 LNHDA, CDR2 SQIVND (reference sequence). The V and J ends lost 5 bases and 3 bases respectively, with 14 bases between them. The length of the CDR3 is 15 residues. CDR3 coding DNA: TGTGCCAGTAGTCCAGGGGTCACACGCTACAATGAGCAGTTCTTC. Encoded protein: CASSPGVTRYNEQFF. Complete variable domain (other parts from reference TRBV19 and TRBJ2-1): DGGITQSPKYLFRKEGQNVTLSCEQNLNHDAMYWYRQDPGQGLRLIYYSQIVNDFQKGDIAEGYSVSREKKESFPLTVTSAQKNPTAFYLCASSPGVTRYNEQFFGPGTRLTVL.

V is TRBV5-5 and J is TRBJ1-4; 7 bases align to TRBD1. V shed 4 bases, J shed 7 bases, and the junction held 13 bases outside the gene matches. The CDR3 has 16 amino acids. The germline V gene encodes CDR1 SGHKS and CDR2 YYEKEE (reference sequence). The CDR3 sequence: CASSRRSGTDSEKLFF. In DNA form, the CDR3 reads TGTGCCAGCAGCCGCAGATCCGGGACAGATAGTGAAAAACTGTTTTTT.

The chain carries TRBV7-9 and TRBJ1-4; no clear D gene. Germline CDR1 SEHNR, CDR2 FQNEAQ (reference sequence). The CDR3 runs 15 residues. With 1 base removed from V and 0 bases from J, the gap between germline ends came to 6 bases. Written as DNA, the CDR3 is TGTGCCAGCAGCTTAGTGGCCGCAACTAATGAAAAACTGTTTTTT. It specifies CASSLVAATNEKLFF.

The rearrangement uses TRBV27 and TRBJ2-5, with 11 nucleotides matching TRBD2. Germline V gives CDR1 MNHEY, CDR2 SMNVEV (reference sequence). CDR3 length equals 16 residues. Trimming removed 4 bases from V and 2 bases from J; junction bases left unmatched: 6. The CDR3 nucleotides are TGTGCCAGCAGTTATTTAGCGGGGGGGCTACAAGAGACCCAGTACTTC. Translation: CASSYLAGGLQETQYF.

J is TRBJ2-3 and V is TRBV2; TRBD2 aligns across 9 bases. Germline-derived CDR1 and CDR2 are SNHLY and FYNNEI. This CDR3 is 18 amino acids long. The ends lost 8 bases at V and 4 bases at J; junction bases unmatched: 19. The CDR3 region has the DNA TGTGCCAGCCTCCACAGGGTAGCGGGGGTCCCAGGACCAGATACGCAGTATTTT. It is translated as CASLHRVAGVPGPDTQYF.

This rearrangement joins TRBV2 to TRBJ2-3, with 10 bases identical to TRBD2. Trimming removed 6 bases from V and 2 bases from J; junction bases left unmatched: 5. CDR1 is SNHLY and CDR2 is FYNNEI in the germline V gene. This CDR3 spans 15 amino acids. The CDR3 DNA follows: TGTGCCAGCAGCGCTAGCGGGGGCACCACAGATACGCAGTATTTT. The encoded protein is CASSASGGTTDTQYF.

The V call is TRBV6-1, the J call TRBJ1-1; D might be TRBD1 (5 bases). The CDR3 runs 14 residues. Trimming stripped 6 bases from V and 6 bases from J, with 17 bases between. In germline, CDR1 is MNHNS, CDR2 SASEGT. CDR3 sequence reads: CASSQGYIPAEAFF. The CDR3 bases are TGTGCCAGCAGCCAGGGTTATATTCCTGCTGAAGCTTTCTTT.

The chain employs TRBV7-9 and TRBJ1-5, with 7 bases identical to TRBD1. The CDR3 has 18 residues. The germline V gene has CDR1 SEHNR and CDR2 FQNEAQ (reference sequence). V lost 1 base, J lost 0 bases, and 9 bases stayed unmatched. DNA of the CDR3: TGTGCCAGCAGCTTAGTTGCGACAGGGTCAAATAGCAATCAGCCCCAGCATTTT. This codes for CASSLVATGSNSNQPQHF.

In DNA form, the CDR3 reads TGTGCCAGCTCACCTAGAATTTTGACAGGGGCTGAAGGTGGCTACACCTTC. Translation: CASSPRILTGAEGGYTF. V and J are TRBV18 and TRBJ1-2, with TRBD1 matching 8 bases. J lost 7 bases, V lost 3 bases, and 16 bases had no gene match. Germline CDR1 is KGHSH and CDR2 is LQKENI. The CDR3 has 17 residues.

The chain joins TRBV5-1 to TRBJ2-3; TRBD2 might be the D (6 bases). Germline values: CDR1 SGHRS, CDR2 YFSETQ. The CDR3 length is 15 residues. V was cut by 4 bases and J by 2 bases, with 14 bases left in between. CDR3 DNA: TGCGCCAGCAGCCCCGGGACTTTATCCACAGATACGCAGTATTTT. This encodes CASSPGTLSTDTQYF.

Here the CDR3 reads CASSYSGTNSYEQYF. CDR3 bases: TGTGCCAGCAGTTACTCCGGGACAAACTCCTACGAGCAGTACTTC. V gene TRBV6-5 combines with J gene TRBJ2-7; tentative D call: TRBD1 (6 bases). Trimming cost V 0 bases and J 0 bases, with 9 bases left between them. The CDR3 runs to 15 residues. CDR1 and CDR2 from the germline V gene are MNHEY and SVGAGI.

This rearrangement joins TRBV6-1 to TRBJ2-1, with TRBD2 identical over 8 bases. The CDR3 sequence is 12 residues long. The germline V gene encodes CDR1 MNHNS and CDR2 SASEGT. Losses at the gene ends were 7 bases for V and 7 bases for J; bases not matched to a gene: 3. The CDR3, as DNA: TGTGCCAGCATCTCGGGGGGGAATGAGCAGTTCTTC. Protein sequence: CASISGGNEQFF.

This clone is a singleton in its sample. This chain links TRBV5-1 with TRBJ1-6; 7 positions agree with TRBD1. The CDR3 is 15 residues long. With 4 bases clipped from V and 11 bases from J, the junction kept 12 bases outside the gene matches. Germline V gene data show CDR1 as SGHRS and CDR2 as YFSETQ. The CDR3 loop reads CASSQGGRGDPPLHF. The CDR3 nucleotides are TGCGCCAGCAGCCAAGGAGGCAGGGGGGATCCACCCCTCCACTTT.

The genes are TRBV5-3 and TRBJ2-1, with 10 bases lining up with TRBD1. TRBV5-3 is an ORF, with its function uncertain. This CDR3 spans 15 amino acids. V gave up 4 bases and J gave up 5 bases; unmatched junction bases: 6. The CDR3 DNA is TGTGCCAGAAGCCCGGGGACAGGGGAGAACAATGAGCAGTTCTTC. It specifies CARSPGTGENNEQFF.

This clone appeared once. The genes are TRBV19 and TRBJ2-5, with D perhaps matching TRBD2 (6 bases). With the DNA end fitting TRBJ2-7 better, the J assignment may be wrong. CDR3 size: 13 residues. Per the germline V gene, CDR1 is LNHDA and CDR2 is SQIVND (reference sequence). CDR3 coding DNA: TGTGCCAGTAGTATAGATGGAGGGTCCGAGCAGTACTTC. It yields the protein CASSIDGGSEQYF.

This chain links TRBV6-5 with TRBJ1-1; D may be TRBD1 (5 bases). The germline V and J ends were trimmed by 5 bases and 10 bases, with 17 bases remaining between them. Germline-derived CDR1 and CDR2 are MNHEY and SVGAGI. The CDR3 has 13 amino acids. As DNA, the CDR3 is TGTGCCAGCAGTCCCGGTGGGGGGAGGGGAGCTTTCTTT. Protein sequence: CASSPGGGRGAFF.

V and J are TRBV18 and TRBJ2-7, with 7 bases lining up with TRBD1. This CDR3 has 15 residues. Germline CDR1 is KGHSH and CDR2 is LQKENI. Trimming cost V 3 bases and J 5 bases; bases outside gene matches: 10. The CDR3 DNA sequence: TGTGCCAGCTCACCGTCGACAGGGTTAAGGAACGAGCAGTACTTC. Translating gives CASSPSTGLRNEQYF. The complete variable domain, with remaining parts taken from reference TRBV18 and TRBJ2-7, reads NAGVMQNPRHLVRRRGQEARLRCSPMKGHSHVYWYRQLPEEGLKFMVYLQKENIIDESGMPKERFSAEFPKEGPSILRIQQVVRGDSAAYFCASSPSTGLRNEQYFGPGTRLTVT.

CDR3 loop: CAISVGTGQETQYF. The CDR3 region has the DNA TGTGCCATCAGTGTGGGGACAGGACAAGAGACCCAGTACTTC. This rearrangement joins TRBV10-3 to TRBJ2-5; 8 bases agree with TRBD1. J lost 2 bases, V lost 4 bases, and 3 bases had no gene match. From germline, CDR1 is ENHRY and CDR2 SYGVKD. The CDR3 has 14 amino acids.

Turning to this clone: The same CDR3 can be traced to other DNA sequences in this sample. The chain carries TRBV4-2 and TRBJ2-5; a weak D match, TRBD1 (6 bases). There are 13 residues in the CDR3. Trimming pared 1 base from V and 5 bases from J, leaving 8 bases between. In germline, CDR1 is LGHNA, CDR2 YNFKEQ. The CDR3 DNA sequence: TGTGCCAGCAGCCAAGCTGGGGGCGAGACCCAGTACTTC. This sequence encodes CASSQAGGETQYF.

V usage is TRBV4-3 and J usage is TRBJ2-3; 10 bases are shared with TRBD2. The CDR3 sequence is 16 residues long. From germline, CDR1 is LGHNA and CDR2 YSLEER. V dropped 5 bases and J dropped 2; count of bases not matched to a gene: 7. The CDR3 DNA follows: TGCGCCAGCAGCGTTCGTAGCGGGGGGAACACAGATACGCAGTATTTT. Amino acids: CASSVRSGGNTDTQYF.

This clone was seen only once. The DNA for the CDR3 is TGTGCCAGTAGTATTTTGCGGGGGCCTTACAATGAGCAGTTCTTC. This encodes CASSILRGPYNEQFF. The J gene is TRBJ2-1, the V gene TRBV19; tentatively, D is TRBD2 (7 bases). Germline assignment: CDR1 LNHDA and CDR2 SQIVND (reference sequence). Trimming left V 3 bases short and J 4 bases short, with 13 bases between. This CDR3 region has 15 residues.

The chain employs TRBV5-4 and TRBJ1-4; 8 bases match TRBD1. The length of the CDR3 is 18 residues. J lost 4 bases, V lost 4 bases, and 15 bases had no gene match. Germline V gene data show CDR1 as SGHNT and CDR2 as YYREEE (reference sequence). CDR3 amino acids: CASSPYGQGGIGNEKLFF. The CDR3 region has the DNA TGTGCCAGCAGCCCTTACGGACAGGGTGGGATTGGTAATGAAAAACTGTTTTTT.